The T cell receptor beta chain described here comes from a study of T cells in Graves' hyperthyroidism and ophthalmopathy. Trimming stripped 2 bases from V and 4 bases from J, with 8 bases between. The CDR3 runs 13 residues. Per the germline V gene, CDR1 is SGHRS and CDR2 is YFSETQ. Template material for amplifying TCR beta CDR3 regions consisted of RNA transcripts. The HTBI primer set served for first-round RT-PCR of the TCR CDR3. TCRdb re-called the multiplex PCR reads through MiXCR, storing one row per CDR3 protein. Of under 400,000 distinct CDR3 sequences in the sample, around 16% were seen once. This chain joins TRBV5-1 and TRBJ2-3; D remains ambiguous. The sequencing input was blood. The sequence derives from a young man with Graves' hyperthyroidism. The CDR3 DNA reads TGCGCCAGCAGCTTCCCCTATTCAGATACGCAGTATTTT. Translation gives CASSFPYSDTQYF.